This T cell receptor beta chain was sequenced during a study of blood T cell repertoires in COVID-19. Study-wide background: The United States, Italy and Spain supplied acute and convalescent COVID-19 samples.

This CDR3 is built from 13 residues. V lost 4 bases to trimming and J lost 3 bases, with 10 bases between them. Germline assignment: CDR1 SGHRS and CDR2 YFSETQ. Study processing details: Estimated nucleated cell counts came from reference gene primer amplification. The table came from immunoSEQ multiplex PCR; TCRdb's copy has only in-frame clones and leaves some out. V, J and clone size were drawn from that table, and D and trimming were deduced from the DNA. This table holds approximately 350,000 clones, 70% to 90% found once. The sequencing sample was made of peripheral blood. The receptor comes from a man in his forties with acute or convalescent COVID-19. The V gene is TRBV5-1, the J gene TRBJ1-1; D is undetermined. CDR3 DNA sequence: TGCGCCAGCAGCCAGAACGGGGACACTGAAGCTTTCTTT. Protein product: CASSQNGDTEAFF.